A single sample is the source of the 13 T cell receptor beta chains below, sequenced in a study of blood T cell repertoires in COVID-19. Method: immunoSEQ multiplex PCR; TCRdb's copy keeps in-frame clones and lacks some. Of 400,000 to 550,000 clones in the sample, 87% were seen once. Sample: PBMCs or T cells enriched from blood (not recorded which). The receptor source for this set is a woman under 30 with acute COVID-19.

The CDR3 loop is CASSYEGRDYGYTF. The CDR3 bases are TGTGCCAGCAGCTATGAGGGCAGAGACTATGGCTACACCTTC. This chain uses TRBV7-8 with TRBJ1-2, with D unclear. The CDR3 length is 14 residues. The ends were cut back, 4 bases at V and 3 bases at J, with 12 bases in the middle. Germline V gene lookup returns CDR1 SGHVS and CDR2 FQNEAQ.

The chain employs TRBV18 and TRBJ1-2; 8 bases are a match to TRBD1. This CDR3 region has 14 residues. Germline CDR1 is KGHSH and CDR2 is LQKENI. J lost 4 bases, V lost 3 bases, and 4 bases had no gene match. This CDR3 reads CASSPAGTGYGYTF. The DNA of the CDR3 is TGTGCCAGCTCACCTGCCGGGACAGGCTATGGCTACACCTTC.

CDR3 sequence: CASSPPRENTEAFF. CDR3 nucleotides: TGTGCCAGCAGCCCCCCCAGGGAGAACACTGAAGCTTTCTTT. This sequence joins TRBV7-2 and TRBJ1-1; tentatively, D is TRBD1 (5 bases). This CDR3 is 14 amino acids long. The germline V gene encodes CDR1 SGHTA and CDR2 FQGNSA. V was shortened by 5 bases and J by 1 base, with 11 bases between the two germline ends.

This chain joins TRBV3-1 (or the pseudogene TRBV3-2) and TRBJ2-3; the match to TRBD2 covers 7 bases. Germline lookup yields CDR1 LGHDT and CDR2 YNNKEL (reference sequence). CDR3 length: 15 residues. J gave up 7 bases and V 0 bases, and 7 bases lay outside the gene matches. CDR3 loop: CASSQDRVAGYTQYF. As DNA, the CDR3 is TGTGCCAGCAGCCAAGATCGGGTAGCGGGTTATACGCAGTATTTT.

CDR3 nucleotide sequence: TGTGCCAGCAGCCAAGTGCCAGGGCACAGCACAGATACGCAGTATTTT. As protein: CASSQVPGHSTDTQYF. V is TRBV3-1 (or the pseudogene TRBV3-2) and J is TRBJ2-3, with D tentatively TRBD1 (5 bases). The germline CDR1 and CDR2 sequences are LGHDT and YNNKEL (reference sequence). V lost 1 base and J lost 0, with 11 bases in between. CDR3 length: 16 amino acids.

This chain joins TRBV11-1 and TRBJ2-5, with 7 bases lining up with TRBD1. The CDR3 is 14 residues long. V was clipped by 3 bases and J by 5 bases; unmatched bases: 6. Germline V gives CDR1 SGHAT, CDR2 FQDESV (reference sequence). The CDR3 reads CASSFWQGVETQYF. CDR3 DNA sequence: TGTGCCAGCAGCTTTTGGCAGGGGGTTGAGACCCAGTACTTC. Looking up the rest from reference TRBV11-1 and TRBJ2-5 gives the full variable domain: EAEVAQSPRYKITEKSQAVAFWCDPISGHATLYWYRQILGQGPELLVQFQDESVVDDSQLPKDRFSAERLKGVDSTLKIQPAELGDSAMYLCASSFWQGVETQYFGPGTRLLVL.

The chain employs TRBV5-8 and TRBJ2-6; D gene unclear. V was cut by 2 bases and J by 0 bases, with 9 bases left in between. Germline V CDR1 and CDR2: SGHTS, YDEGEE. This CDR3 has 16 residues. The CDR3 spells CASSLVLSSGANVLTF. The DNA of the CDR3 is TGTGCCAGCAGCTTAGTCCTCAGCTCTGGGGCCAACGTCCTGACTTTC.

This chain uses TRBV20-1 with TRBJ2-1; 10 bases map to TRBD1. Germline V lookup: CDR1 DFQATT, CDR2 SNEGSKA (reference sequence). The CDR3 covers 15 residues. V was pared by 3 bases and J by 7 bases, with 9 bases of the junction left unmatched. The CDR3 DNA reads TGCAGTGCTAGTTGGGACGGGACAGGGGTTAATGAGCAGTTCTTC. Encoded protein: CSASWDGTGVNEQFF.

V usage is TRBV4-1 and J usage is TRBJ1-3; D ambiguous. This CDR3 contains 17 residues. Germline V gene data show CDR1 as MGHRA and CDR2 as YSYEKL. The V gene lost 3 bases and the J gene lost 0 bases, with 15 bases spanning the gap. The CDR3 DNA reads as TGCGCCAGCAGCCATCCCTACGGGTTCAGCTCTGGAAACACCATATATTTT. As protein: CASSHPYGFSSGNTIYF.

This chain uses TRBV3-1 (or the pseudogene TRBV3-2) with TRBJ1-2; perhaps TRBD1 as D (6 bases). CDR1 is LGHDT and CDR2 is YNNKEL in the germline V gene (reference sequence). The V and J ends lost 0 bases and 7 bases respectively, with 15 bases between them. CDR3 length equals 15 residues. The CDR3 loop reads CASSQDAQTGRGYTF. The CDR3 nucleotides read TGTGCCAGCAGCCAAGACGCTCAGACAGGACGTGGCTACACCTTC.

The chain recombines TRBV2 with TRBJ2-1, with D tentatively TRBD2 (6 bases). The CDR3 covers 17 residues. Germline V gene sequence: CDR1 SNHLY, CDR2 FYNNEI. Trimming shortened V by 3 bases and J by 1 base, and 16 bases separated the two germline ends. This chain's CDR3 is CASSEKERGASYNEQFF. For the CDR3, the DNA is TGTGCCAGCAGTGAGAAAGAGCGCGGGGCATCCTACAATGAGCAGTTCTTC.

Only one count was recorded for this clone. V gene TRBV27 combines with J gene TRBJ2-3; perhaps TRBD2 as D (6 bases). Germline V gene lookup returns CDR1 MNHEY and CDR2 SMNVEV (reference sequence). This CDR3 has 15 amino acids. V shed 0 bases and J shed 6 bases, with 13 bases lying between them. The CDR3 protein is CASSLSARGLDTQYF. The CDR3 coding sequence is TGTGCCAGCAGTTTATCGGCGCGGGGCCTGGATACGCAGTATTTT.

This chain uses TRBV24-1 with TRBJ2-1; 8 bases match TRBD2. The CDR3 is made up of 15 amino acids. Losses at the gene ends were 9 bases for V and 0 bases for J; bases not matched to a gene: 6. Per the germline V gene, CDR1 is KGHDR and CDR2 is SFDVKD. The CDR3: CATHQRESSYNEQFF. Here the CDR3 DNA reads TGTGCCACCCACCAGCGGGAGAGCTCCTACAATGAGCAGTTCTTC.